This entry concerns a single T cell receptor beta chain. This clone's antigen is unknown. No clone much larger than this one lies a single base away; base qualities are absent. Collaborating institutions collected whole blood in K2EDTA tubes following their own protocols. For TCRbeta analysis, collaborator samples were shipped as frozen whole blood, as isolated PBMCs, or as DNA extracted from either sample type. TCRbeta CDR3 regions were amplified from genomic DNA by means of the immunoSEQ Assay, a bias-controlled multiplex PCR. The original methods were these. Nucleated cell counts per sample were estimated from amplification of reference gene primers within the assay. To quantify the absolute abundance of each unique TCRbeta CDR3 rearrangement, sequence reads were collapsed and filtered. Productive Simpson clonality was computed per sample as the square root of Simpson's diversity index over productive rearrangements. TCRdb took this table from immuneACCESS and kept in-frame rearrangements with V and J called. Such tables lack part of the clones; where checked against another copy, unresolved V genes explain under half of the gap, and the rest is unexplained. That table is the source of V, J and clone size, and D and trimming were worked out from the DNA. This sample gives 150,000 to 200,000 clones in total; about four fifths of them show up just once. In total, the top ten clones hold 11% of the sample.

The CDR3 sequence holds 16 residues, the cysteine and phenylalanine included. The entry retains the CDR3 DNA only, 48 bases that are in frame from base 1. The germline V gene supplies CDR1 MGHRA and CDR2 YSYEKL. V is pruned by 1 base and J by 5 bases, leaving 8 bases of the junction without a gene match. The data stem from a study of blood T cell repertoires in COVID-19 (TCRdb year 2020). In the study overall: Samples covering the acute and convalescent phases of COVID-19 were provided by collaborators in the United States, Italy and Spain. The material from the prospective study consisted of cDNA or gDNA derived from T cells, B-cell-depleted T cells, or PBMCs. Deeply sampled blood TCRbeta repertoires from subjects exposed to, actively infected with, or recovered from COVID-19 were included in the dataset. The repertoires were released in a freely available public database intended as a resource for research on the immune response to SARS-CoV-2. The samples were drawn from two sources: the first 160 participants of the ongoing ImmuneRACE study, and over 1,000 subjects contributed by 6 global collaborators. Nearly every sample came with metadata listing a de-identified subject ID, COVID-19 status, age in years and sex. Where available, HLA class I and class II types were obtained from metadata supplied by the sample provider rather than from assay-based typing. Beyond this particular receptor, the publication reports: How much clinical and demographic metadata was included differed by source and by participant, and the metadata was provided uncurated.

The V and J segments used are TRBV4-1 and TRBJ2-7, and 10 junction bases match TRBD1. Sequenced sample: peripheral blood. This receptor was identified in a man aged 55 to 69 with active or convalescent COVID-19. The nucleotides read TGCGCCAGCAGCCAAGTTTGGGGACAGGGGATAGACGAGCAGTACTTC. Its amino acids are CASSQVWGQGIDEQYF.